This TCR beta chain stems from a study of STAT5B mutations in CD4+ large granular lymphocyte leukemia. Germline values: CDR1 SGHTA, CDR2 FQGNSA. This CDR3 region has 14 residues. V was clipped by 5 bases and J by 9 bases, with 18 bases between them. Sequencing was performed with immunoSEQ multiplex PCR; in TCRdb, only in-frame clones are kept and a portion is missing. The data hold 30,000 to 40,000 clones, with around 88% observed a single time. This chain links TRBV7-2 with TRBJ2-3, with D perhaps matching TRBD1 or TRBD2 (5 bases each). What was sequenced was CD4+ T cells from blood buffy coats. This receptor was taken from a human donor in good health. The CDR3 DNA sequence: TGTGCCAGCAGCCTGGGACGGTTAGGTCGAACGCAGTATTTT. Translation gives CASSLGRLGRTQYF.